These 9 T cell receptor beta chains were all obtained from the same sample, sequenced in a study of T cell responses to AZD1222 COVID-19 vaccine. TCRdb keeps only in-frame clones here, not all; method: immunoSEQ multiplex PCR. The sample has around 140,000 clones, around 93% seen once. The specimen comprised peripheral blood, sampled 28 days after the second AZD1222 dose. The receptors were gathered from an adult who received the AZD1222 COVID-19 vaccine.

The chain carries TRBV12-5 and TRBJ2-3; 13 bases fit TRBD2. This CDR3 contains 18 residues. Germline V gene lookup returns CDR1 LGHNT and CDR2 FRNRAP. V shed 5 bases and J 7 bases; nucleotides not matched to a gene: 15. This CDR3 reads CASGPHGTSGVFMNTQYF. The CDR3 region has the DNA TGTGCTAGTGGTCCGCATGGGACTAGCGGGGTGTTCATGAATACGCAGTATTTT. Based on the CDR3 plus reference TRBV12-5 and TRBJ2-3, the full variable domain is DARVTQTPRHKVTEMGQEVTMRCQPILGHNTVFWYRQTMMQGLELLAYFRNRAPLDDSGMPKDRFSAEMPDATLATLKIQPSEPRDSAVYFCASGPHGTSGVFMNTQYFGPGTRLTVL.

This chain joins TRBV5-6 and TRBJ2-1, with D perhaps matching TRBD1 or TRBD2 (5 bases each). The V gene's germline CDR1 is SGHDT and CDR2 YYEEEE. Trimming stripped 1 base from V and 4 bases from J, with 18 bases between. CDR3 length equals 17 residues. Written as DNA, the CDR3 is TGTGCCAGCAGCTTGAGGTGGCGGGTAGGGGTTTACAATGAGCAGTTCTTC. Translation: CASSLRWRVGVYNEQFF.

The genes are TRBV20-1 and TRBJ2-1, with 10 bases lining up with TRBD2. Germline loops: CDR1 DFQATT, CDR2 SNEGSKA (reference sequence). This CDR3 contains 11 residues. J was trimmed by 14 bases and V by 6 bases; bases with no gene match: 7. CDR3 region: CSALAGATKFF. CDR3 in DNA: TGCAGTGCCCTAGCGGGAGCTACGAAGTTCTTC.

The rearrangement joins TRBV10-3 to TRBJ1-4; 7 bases fit TRBD1. Germline CDR1 and CDR2: ENHRY and SYGVKD. V lost 2 bases and J lost 4; bases outside the gene matches: 7. This CDR3 contains 16 residues. The CDR3 nucleotides are TGTGCCATCAGTGAGAAACAGGGGTATAATAATGAAAAACTGTTTTTT. Translation gives CAISEKQGYNNEKLFF.

The J gene is TRBJ1-1, the V gene TRBV4-3; weak D call: TRBD1 (5 bases). V was clipped by 1 base and J by 3 bases, with 6 bases between them. Germline V gives CDR1 LGHNA, CDR2 YSLEER. This CDR3 contains 13 residues. CDR3 loop: CASSQVRDTEAFF. The CDR3 DNA sequence: TGCGCCAGCAGCCAAGTCAGGGACACTGAAGCTTTCTTT.

This chain connects TRBV7-9 to TRBJ2-2, with 9 bases identical to TRBD1. The CDR3 length is 13 residues. Germline CDR1 reads SEHNR; CDR2 reads FQNEAQ (reference sequence). Trimming removed 7 bases from V and 6 bases from J; junction bases left unmatched: 3. The CDR3 DNA reads as TGTGCCAGCACGGGACAGGGCCCCGGGGAGCTGTTTTTT. Amino acid sequence: CASTGQGPGELFF.

V usage is TRBV30 and J usage is TRBJ2-5; 11 nucleotides agree with TRBD1. V shed 7 bases, J shed 5 bases, and the junction held 6 bases outside the gene matches. The germline gives CDR1 GTSNPN, CDR2 SVGIG (reference sequence). The length of the CDR3 is 13 residues. The CDR3 sequence is CAYGTGGMETQYF. The CDR3 coding sequence is TGTGCCTACGGGACAGGGGGGATGGAGACCCAGTACTTC.

In the case of this clone: Relative to the germline gene, one junction end is altered; a read error may explain this. The chain has TRBV29-1 and TRBJ1-1; 10 bases map to TRBD1. Germline loops: CDR1 SQVTM, CDR2 ANQGSEA. This CDR3 contains 13 residues. The CDR3 sequence is CSVMTGGGTKAFF. CDR3 sequence (DNA): TGCAGCGTAATGACAGGGGGCGGCACTAAAGCTTTCTTT.

This sequence joins TRBV11-1 and TRBJ1-1; the D gene is possibly TRBD1 (6 bases). In germline, CDR1 is SGHAT, CDR2 FQDESV (reference sequence). CDR3 length equals 13 residues. V lost 2 bases and J 5 bases, leaving 9 bases between the germline ends. In nucleotides, the CDR3 is TGTGCCAGCAGCTTACTAGGGGGGACTGAAGCTTTCTTT. Its protein is CASSLLGGTEAFF.